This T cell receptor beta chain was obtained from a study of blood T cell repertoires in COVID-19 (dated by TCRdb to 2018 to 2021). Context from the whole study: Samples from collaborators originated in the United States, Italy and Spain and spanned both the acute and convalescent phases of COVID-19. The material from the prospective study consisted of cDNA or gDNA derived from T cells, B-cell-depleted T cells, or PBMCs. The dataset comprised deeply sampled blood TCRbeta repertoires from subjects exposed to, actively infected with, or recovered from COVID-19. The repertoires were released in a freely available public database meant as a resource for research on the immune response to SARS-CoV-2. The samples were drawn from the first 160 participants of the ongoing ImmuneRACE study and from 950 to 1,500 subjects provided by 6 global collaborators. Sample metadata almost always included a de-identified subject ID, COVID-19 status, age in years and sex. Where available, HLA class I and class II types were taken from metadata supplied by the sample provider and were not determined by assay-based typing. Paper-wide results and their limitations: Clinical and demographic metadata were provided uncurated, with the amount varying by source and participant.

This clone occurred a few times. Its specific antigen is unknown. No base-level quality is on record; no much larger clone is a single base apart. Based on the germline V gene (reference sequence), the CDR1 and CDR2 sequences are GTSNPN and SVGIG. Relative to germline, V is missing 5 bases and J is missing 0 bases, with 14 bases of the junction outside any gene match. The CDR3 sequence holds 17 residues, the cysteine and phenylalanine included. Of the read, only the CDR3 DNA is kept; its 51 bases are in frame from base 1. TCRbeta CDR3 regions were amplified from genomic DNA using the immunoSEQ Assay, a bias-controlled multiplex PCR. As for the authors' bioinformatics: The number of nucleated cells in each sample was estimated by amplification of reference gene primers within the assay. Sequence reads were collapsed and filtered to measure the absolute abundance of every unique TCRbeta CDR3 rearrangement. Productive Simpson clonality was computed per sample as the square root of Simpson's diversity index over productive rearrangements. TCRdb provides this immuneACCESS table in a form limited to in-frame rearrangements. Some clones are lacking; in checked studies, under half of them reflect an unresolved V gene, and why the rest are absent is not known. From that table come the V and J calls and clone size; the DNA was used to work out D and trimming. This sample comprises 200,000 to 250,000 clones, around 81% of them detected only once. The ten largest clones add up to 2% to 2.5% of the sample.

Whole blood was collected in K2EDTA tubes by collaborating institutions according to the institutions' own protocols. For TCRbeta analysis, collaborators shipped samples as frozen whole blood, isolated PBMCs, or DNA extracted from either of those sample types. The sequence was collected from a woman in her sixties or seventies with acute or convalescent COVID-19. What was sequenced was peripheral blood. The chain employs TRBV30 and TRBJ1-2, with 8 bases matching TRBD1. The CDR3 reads CAWARYTKQGANYGYTF. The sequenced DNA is TGTGCCTGGGCCCGTTACACTAAACAGGGGGCTAACTATGGCTACACCTTC. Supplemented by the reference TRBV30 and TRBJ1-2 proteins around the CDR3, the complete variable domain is SQTIHQWPATLVQPVGSPLSLECTVEGTSNPNLYWYRQAAGRGLQLLFYSVGIGQISSEVPQNLSASRPQDRQFILSSKKLLLSDSGFYLCAWARYTKQGANYGYTFGSGTRLTVV.